The T cell receptor (beta chain) described here comes from a study of OX40 agonist ivuxolimab in advanced cancers. TCRdb's copy holds only in-frame clones and misses some; the assay was immunoSEQ multiplex PCR. The data contain 37,000 or so clones, 85% of them singletons. With 7 bases clipped from V and 4 bases from J, the junction kept 10 bases outside the gene matches. The CDR3 covers 15 residues. Germline CDR1 LNHDA, CDR2 SQIVND (reference sequence). The TCR comes from an adult with an advanced solid tumor such as melanoma, head and neck, liver or kidney cancer. This chain connects TRBV19 to TRBJ1-2; 9 nucleotides line up with TRBD1. The material sequenced was CD4+ or CD8+ T cells sorted from blood, taken in a trial of the OX40 agonist ivuxolimab. CDR3 sequence: CASKMGPGQGYGYTF. The CDR3 DNA is TGTGCCAGTAAAATGGGCCCGGGACAGGGCTATGGCTACACCTTC.